Listed below are T cell receptor beta chains from one sample, sequenced in a study of OX40 agonist ivuxolimab in advanced cancers. TCRdb's copy holds only in-frame clones and misses some; the assay was immunoSEQ multiplex PCR. Of around 83,000 clones listed, less than 85% are singletons. Sequenced material: CD4+ or CD8+ T cells sorted from blood, taken in a trial of the OX40 agonist ivuxolimab. The receptors were sampled from an adult with an advanced solid tumor such as melanoma, head and neck, liver or kidney cancer. The conserved cysteine and the conserved F or W are not part of the CDR3 here.

length	V	J	CDR3
16	TRBV7-3	TRBJ2-5	ASSLKGQGTGDRETQY
11	TRBV30	TRBJ2-7	AWSIWTTYEQY
14	TRBV7-8	TRBJ1-2	ASSLQNSLMSTGYT
14	TRBV11-3	TRBJ1-6	ASSSGQGISKSPLH
11	TRBV29-1	TRBJ2-1	SVGIARYNEQF
13	TRBV9	TRBJ2-1	ASSAGTGIGNEQF
12	TRBV14	TRBJ2-1	ASSPGVSYNEQF
12	TRBV21-1	TRBJ2-1	ASSPRDSNNEQF
13	TRBV5-1	TRBJ2-3	ASRDTSGFTDTQY
13	TRBV6-6	TRBJ2-7	ASSYRQTNSYEQY
10	TRBV2	TRBJ1-5	ASSESYQPQH
12	TRBV7-3	TRBJ2-1	ASSSRTDYNEQF
9	TRBV7-2	TRBJ2-3	ASSILTAQY
11	TRBV6-1	TRBJ2-7	ASSDRPGYEQY
12	TRBV7-6	TRBJ1-1	ASSLAQGRTEAF
11	TRBV6-5	TRBJ1-1	ASSYGRNTEAF
15	TRBV2	TRBJ1-5	ASSVGTDHGLGQPQH
14	TRBV7-2	TRBJ2-1	ASSLGVGLVMYEQF
14	TRBV5-8	TRBJ2-4	ASSQDRNQLWDIQY
14	TRBV18	TRBJ2-3	ASSQKQTSFTDTQY
11	TRBV6-5	TRBJ2-7	ASTDSNLDEQY
14	TRBV18	TRBJ2-3	ASSEKQGVGKDTQY
12	TRBV5-6	TRBJ1-1	ASSLFAGNTEAF
10	TRBV5-1	TRBJ2-7	ASSLQGYEQY
11	TRBV5-1	TRBJ1-5	ASSSGQGQPQH
16	TRBV27	TRBJ1-1	ASSLRQGARRMNTEAF
12	TRBV11-1	TRBJ2-2	ASSPSGAGGELF
11	TRBV5-1	TRBJ1-3	ASSLELGNTIY
14	TRBV5-4	TRBJ2-1	ASSSDLAGTGNEQF
14	TRBV30	TRBJ1-5	AWSVPDRLHSQPQH
15	TRBV23-1	TRBJ1-4	ASSQSPRDREDEKLF
13	TRBV9	TRBJ2-1	ASSVTTGNYNEQF
13	TRBV19	TRBJ1-5	ASSIVSVSNQPQH
12	TRBV30	TRBJ1-5	AWSPRTYNQPQH
14	TRBV18	TRBJ1-1	ASSPPEGAFNTEAF
12	TRBV5-1	TRBJ2-7	ASSLGDRGSEQY
15	TRBV5-1	TRBJ1-4	ASSSQTAGTGAEKLF
11	TRBV18	TRBJ2-7	ASSATPTYEQY
13	TRBV19	TRBJ1-1	ASRGEQGAITEAF
12	TRBV19	TRBJ2-7	ASSMALGSYEQY
11	TRBV18	TRBJ1-2	AITQGSGYGYT
9	TRBV2	TRBJ2-7	ASSLLYEQY
11	TRBV19	TRBJ2-7	ASSIQGPYEQY
11	TRBV2	TRBJ1-4	ASNGQINEKLF
14	TRBV7-8	TRBJ1-6	ASSLGTALRGSPLH
11	TRBV13	TRBJ2-1	ASSSQRENEQF
11	TRBV6-5	TRBJ1-5	ASSYGPGQPQH
13	TRBV5-1	TRBJ2-2	ASSTWDRNTGELF
12	TRBV7-9	TRBJ1-1	ASSSRAGGFEAF
14	TRBV30	TRBJ1-6	AYDRGTFSYNSPLH
11	TRBV6-1	TRBJ2-7	ASSRTFNYEQY
12	TRBV6-4	TRBJ1-1	ASSPSQGGTEAF
12	TRBV19	TRBJ1-1	ASSQTGGNTEAF
14	TRBV6-1	TRBJ2-7	ASSEFLSGSSYEQY